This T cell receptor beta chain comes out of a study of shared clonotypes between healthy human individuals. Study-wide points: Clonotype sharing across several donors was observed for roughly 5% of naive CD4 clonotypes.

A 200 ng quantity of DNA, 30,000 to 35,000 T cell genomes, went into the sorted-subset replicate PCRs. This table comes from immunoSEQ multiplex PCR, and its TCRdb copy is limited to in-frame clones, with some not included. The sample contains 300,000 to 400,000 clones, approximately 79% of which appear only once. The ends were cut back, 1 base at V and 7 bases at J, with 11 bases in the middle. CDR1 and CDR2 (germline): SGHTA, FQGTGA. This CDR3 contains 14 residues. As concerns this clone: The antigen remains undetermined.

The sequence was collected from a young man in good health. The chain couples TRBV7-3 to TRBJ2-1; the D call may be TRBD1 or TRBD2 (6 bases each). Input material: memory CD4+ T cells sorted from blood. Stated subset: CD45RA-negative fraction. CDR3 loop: CASSLNGGRNEQFF. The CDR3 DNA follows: TGTGCCAGCAGCTTAAATGGGGGGCGGAATGAGCAGTTCTTC.